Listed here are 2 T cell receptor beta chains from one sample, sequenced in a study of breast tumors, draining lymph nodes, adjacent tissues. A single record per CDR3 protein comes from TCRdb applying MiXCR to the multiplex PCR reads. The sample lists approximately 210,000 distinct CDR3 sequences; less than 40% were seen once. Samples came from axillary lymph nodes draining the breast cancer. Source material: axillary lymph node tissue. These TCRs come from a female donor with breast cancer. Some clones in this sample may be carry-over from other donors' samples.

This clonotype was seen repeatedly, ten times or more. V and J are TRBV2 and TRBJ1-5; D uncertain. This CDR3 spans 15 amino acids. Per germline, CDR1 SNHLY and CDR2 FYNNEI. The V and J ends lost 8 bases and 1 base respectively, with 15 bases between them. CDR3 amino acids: CASAAGYNSNQPQHF. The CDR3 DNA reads TGTGCCAGCGCTGCGGGTTATAACAGCAATCAGCCCCAGCATTTT.

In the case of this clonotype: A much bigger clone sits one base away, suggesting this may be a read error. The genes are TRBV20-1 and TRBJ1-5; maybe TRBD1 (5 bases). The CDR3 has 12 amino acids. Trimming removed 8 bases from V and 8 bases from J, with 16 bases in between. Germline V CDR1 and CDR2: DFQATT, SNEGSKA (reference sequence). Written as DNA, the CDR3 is TGCAGTTCTGGGGCCCCAAATAAGCCCCAGCATTTT. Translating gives CSSGAPNKPQHF.